Below, 23 T cell receptor beta chains from the same sample are listed, as sequenced in a study of blood T cell repertoires in COVID-19. Repertoires were generated with immunoSEQ multiplex PCR, while TCRdb's copy carries only in-frame clones and drops some. The sample consists of about 140,000 clones, over 75% of them appearing once. The sample taken for sequencing was peripheral blood. Every receptor here comes from a middle-aged man with acute or convalescent COVID-19.

The genes are TRBV10-3 and TRBJ1-5; weak D call: TRBD1 (5 bases). There are 12 residues in the CDR3. Trimming stripped 8 bases from V and 5 bases from J, with 10 bases between. The V gene's germline CDR1 is ENHRY and CDR2 SYGVKD. The CDR3 coding sequence is TGTGCCATCTCCAGGGAAGATCAGCCCCAGCATTTT. Residues: CAISREDQPQHF.

The chain has TRBV10-3 and TRBJ2-1, with TRBD2 identical over 13 bases. Unmatched junction bases numbered 0, after V lost 6 bases and J lost 7 bases. Per the germline V gene, CDR1 is ENHRY and CDR2 is SYGVKD. The length of the CDR3 is 13 residues. CDR3 sequence reads: CAIRTSGGNEQFF. CDR3 sequence (DNA): TGTGCCATCAGGACTAGCGGGGGGAATGAGCAGTTCTTC.

The chain is built from TRBV7-3 and TRBJ2-3; D might be TRBD2 (5 bases). The CDR3 length is 16 residues. The germline gives CDR1 SGHTA, CDR2 FQGTGA. V lost 2 bases, J lost 1 base, and 13 bases lay in between. CDR3 in DNA: TGTGCCAGCAGCTTAGGTACCGGGATGGGCACAGATACGCAGTATTTT. It yields the protein CASSLGTGMGTDTQYF. The entire variable domain, with the rest obtained from reference TRBV7-3 and TRBJ2-3, is as follows: GAGVSQTPSNKVTEKGKYVELRCDPISGHTALYWYRQSLGQGPEFLIYFQGTGAADDSGLPNDRFFAVRPEGSVSTLKIQRTERGDSAVYLCASSLGTGMGTDTQYFGPGTRLTVL.

This chain connects TRBV4-2 to TRBJ2-7; 7 bases match TRBD1. Germline V gene sequence: CDR1 LGHNA, CDR2 YNFKEQ. The ends lost 1 base at V and 2 bases at J; junction bases unmatched: 5. This CDR3 spans 15 amino acids. CDR3 nucleotide sequence: TGTGCCAGCAGCCAAGTAACGGGACAGACCTACGAGCAGTACTTC. Its protein is CASSQVTGQTYEQYF.

CDR3 in amino acids: CATNEYNEQFF. CDR3 DNA sequence: TGTGCCACCAATGAGTACAATGAGCAGTTCTTC. This chain joins TRBV28 and TRBJ2-1; no firm D call. CDR3 length: 11 amino acids. The germline gives CDR1 MDHEN, CDR2 SYDVKM. Trimming pared 10 bases from V and 4 bases from J, leaving 8 bases between.

This clone was counted only a few times. This sequence joins TRBV27 and TRBJ1-3; weak D call: TRBD1 (5 bases). V dropped 5 bases and J dropped 0 bases, with 11 bases sitting between them. CDR1 and CDR2 from the germline V gene are MNHEY and SMNVEV (reference sequence). This CDR3 contains 15 residues. CDR3 protein: CASSPYRSSGNTIYF. The CDR3 nucleotides are TGTGCCAGCAGTCCCTACAGGAGCTCTGGAAACACCATATATTTT.

There are a few counts of this clone. The rearrangement links TRBV7-9 to TRBJ2-5; 7 bases are a match to TRBD2. This CDR3 has 15 residues. Germline V gene sequence: CDR1 SEHNR, CDR2 FQNEAQ (reference sequence). Trimming at V came to 4 bases and at J to 2 bases, leaving 7 bases not matched to a gene. The CDR3 DNA reads as TGTGCCAGCAGCTCCCCCGGGGAGGGGCAAGAGACCCAGTACTTC. It specifies CASSSPGEGQETQYF.

V is TRBV11-2 and J is TRBJ1-1; D is unresolved. V lost 2 bases and J 1 base, leaving 8 bases between the germline ends. The CDR3 has 14 residues. The germline gives CDR1 SGHAT, CDR2 FQNNGV. CDR3 DNA: TGTGCCAGCAGCTTAATTCCAGAGAACACTGAAGCTTTCTTT. Translating it yields CASSLIPENTEAFF.

This clone was recorded only once. The chain links TRBV10-3 to TRBJ1-2, with 11 nucleotides matching TRBD1. The germline CDR1 and CDR2 sequences are ENHRY and SYGVKD. V lost 9 bases to trimming and J lost 4 bases; unmatched junction nucleotides: 7. This CDR3 is 14 amino acids long. The CDR3 DNA reads as TGTGCCATTAGCCGGGACAGGGGGTTCTATGGCTACACCTTC. This gives the protein CAISRDRGFYGYTF.

The rearrangement joins TRBV10-3 to TRBJ2-5, with unresolved D. The germline CDR1 and CDR2 sequences are ENHRY and SYGVKD. V was cut by 2 bases and J by 4 bases, with 8 bases left in between. There are 13 residues in the CDR3. The CDR3 coding sequence is TGTGCCATCAGTGAGCGCGTATCAGAGACCCAGTACTTC. Its protein is CAISERVSETQYF.

The genes are TRBV3-1 (or the pseudogene TRBV3-2) and TRBJ2-2; D uncertain. Germline V gene data show CDR1 as LGHDT and CDR2 as YNNKEL (reference sequence). The CDR3 contains 14 residues. The V and J ends lost 2 bases and 4 bases respectively, with 8 bases between them. The DNA for the CDR3 is TGTGCCAGCAGCCAATTTCCAGGCACCGGGGAGCTGTTTTTT. Encoded protein: CASSQFPGTGELFF.

The J gene is TRBJ2-7, the V gene TRBV28, with D possibly matching TRBD2 (6 bases). Trimming took off 1 base at V and 3 bases at J, with 16 bases between the two ends. The CDR3 totals 16 residues. Germline values: CDR1 MDHEN, CDR2 SYDVKM. This chain's CDR3 is CASSLSRENALYEQYF. The CDR3 DNA reads as TGTGCCAGCAGTTTATCCCGGGAGAATGCCCTCTACGAGCAGTACTTC.

V is TRBV6-5 and J is TRBJ2-1; D is possibly TRBD1 (5 bases). Trimming removed 5 bases at V and 8 bases at J, with 10 bases between. Germline values: CDR1 MNHEY, CDR2 SVGAGI. The CDR3 is 12 amino acids. For the CDR3, the DNA is TGTGCCAGCAGTCGGACATTGCATGAGCAGTTCTTC. Translation gives CASSRTLHEQFF.

This chain links TRBV5-1 with TRBJ2-7; 7 positions agree with TRBD1. This CDR3 is built from 14 residues. V lost 2 bases, J lost 1 base, and 3 bases stayed unmatched. The germline V gene encodes CDR1 SGHRS and CDR2 YFSETQ. CDR3 loop: CASSFETGSYEQYF. The CDR3, as DNA: TGCGCCAGCAGCTTCGAGACAGGGTCCTACGAGCAGTACTTC.

V and J are TRBV7-6 and TRBJ1-5; TRBD1 aligns across 7 bases. This CDR3 comprises 17 residues. Germline CDR1 reads SGHVS; CDR2 reads FNYEAQ. The ends lost 2 bases at V and 2 bases at J; junction bases unmatched: 9. CDR3 coding DNA: TGTGCCAGCAGCTTAAGGGGAGATACAGGGGGCAATCAGCCCCAGCATTTT. Amino acid sequence: CASSLRGDTGGNQPQHF.

The chain carries TRBV6-2 or TRBV6-3 and TRBJ2-3, with a weak D call TRBD1 (6 bases). The V end was cut by 5 bases, the J end by 4 bases, with 19 bases between. The CDR3 is 16 amino acids. Looked up from germline, CDR1 is MNHEY and CDR2 is SVGEGT. CDR3: CASSHRVGETADTQYF. CDR3 coding DNA: TGTGCCAGCAGTCACAGGGTTGGCGAAACGGCAGATACGCAGTATTTT.

The sample holds a few counts of this clone. The chain couples TRBV10-2 to TRBJ2-2; TRBD2 might be the D (6 bases). V was pared by 6 bases and J by 4 bases, with 21 bases between. The CDR3 loop spans 17 amino acids. Germline loops: CDR1 WSHSY, CDR2 SAAADI. For the CDR3, the DNA is TGCGCCAGCAGGTGGGAACCGACGGCCGGGGGCACCGGGGAGCTGTTTTTT. It encodes CASRWEPTAGGTGELFF.

This clone was picked up one time. The J gene is TRBJ2-3, the V gene TRBV7-9; TRBD2 matches 10 bases. Germline trimming cut 1 base from V and 0 bases from J; bases unmatched to any gene: 1. Germline lookup yields CDR1 SEHNR and CDR2 FQNEAQ (reference sequence). The CDR3 runs to 16 residues. The CDR3 is CASSLGAGGSTDTQYF. CDR3 sequence (DNA): TGTGCCAGCAGCTTAGGAGCGGGGGGGAGCACAGATACGCAGTATTTT. The full variable domain, in which reference TRBV7-9 and TRBJ2-3 provide the parts outside the CDR3, is DTGVSQNPRHKITKRGQNVTFRCDPISEHNRLYWYRQTLGQGPEFLTYFQNEAQLEKSRLLSDRFSAERPKGSFSTLEIQRTEQGDSAMYLCASSLGAGGSTDTQYFGPGTRLTVL.

The V and J genes are TRBV18 and TRBJ2-1; TRBD2 agrees at 14 bases. The trim removed 5 bases at V and 8 bases at J, leaving 5 bases unmatched. Germline values: CDR1 KGHSH, CDR2 LQKENI. The CDR3 covers 15 residues. The CDR3 loop is CASSSGLAGVDEQFF. CDR3 coding DNA: TGTGCCAGCTCATCGGGACTAGCGGGAGTGGATGAGCAGTTCTTC.

The chain joins TRBV30 to TRBJ2-5; a weak D match, TRBD2 (5 bases). Trimming pared 3 bases from V and 5 bases from J, leaving 13 bases between. This CDR3 region has 13 residues. Looked up from germline, CDR1 is GTSNPN and CDR2 is SVGIG (reference sequence). DNA of the CDR3: TGTGCCTGGAGGATAGGAGGTTTCGAGACCCAGTACTTC. This encodes CAWRIGGFETQYF.

V and J are TRBV29-1 and TRBJ2-1; TRBD1 agrees at 7 bases. The CDR3 is 12 amino acids. The ends lost 8 bases at V and 7 bases at J; junction bases unmatched: 8. The V gene's germline CDR1 is SQVTM and CDR2 ANQGSEA. This CDR3 reads CSKKGARNEQFF. The CDR3 DNA sequence: TGCAGCAAAAAGGGGGCGCGGAATGAGCAGTTCTTC.

The chain uses TRBV7-3 and TRBJ2-7, with 11 positions matching TRBD1. This CDR3 is built from 15 residues. The V gene end was trimmed by 2 bases and the J gene end by 2 bases; junction bases not matched to a gene: 2. Per the germline V gene, CDR1 is SGHTA and CDR2 is FQGTGA. CDR3 coding DNA: TGTGCCAGCAGCTTACAGGGACAGGGGGCCTACGAGCAGTACTTC. Protein product: CASSLQGQGAYEQYF.

The chain joins TRBV6-5 to TRBJ2-7; 9 nucleotides line up with TRBD1. This CDR3 has 15 residues. V dropped 7 bases and J dropped 0; count of bases not matched to a gene: 7. Germline CDR1 MNHEY, CDR2 SVGAGI. The CDR3 region has the DNA TGTGCCAGCATTAGGACAGGGGATTCCTCCTACGAGCAGTACTTC. This gives the protein CASIRTGDSSYEQYF.